These 21 T cell receptor beta chains came from one sample sequenced in a study of OX40 agonist ivuxolimab in advanced cancers. The data were produced by immunoSEQ multiplex PCR, yet TCRdb's version contains in-frame clones alone and is incomplete. The sample has 98,000 or so clones; 89% are singletons. The sample consisted of CD4+ or CD8+ T cells sorted from blood, taken in a trial of the OX40 agonist ivuxolimab. The receptors derive from an adult with an advanced solid tumor such as melanoma, head and neck, liver or kidney cancer.

This clone appeared once. The V call is TRBV6-4, the J call TRBJ1-1; a possible D gene is TRBD1 (6 bases). CDR3 length: 14 residues. The germline V gene encodes CDR1 MRHNA and CDR2 SNTAGT. The germline V and J ends were trimmed by 5 bases and 4 bases, with 14 bases remaining between them. The CDR3 spells CASSPEGGTTEAFF. The CDR3 bases are TGTGCCAGCAGTCCCGAGGGGGGCACCACTGAAGCTTTCTTT.

CDR3 coding DNA: TGCGCCAGCAGCCCCACCGGGACAGCGAACACTGAAGCTTTCTTT. It translates to CASSPTGTANTEAFF. V usage is TRBV4-3 and J usage is TRBJ1-1, with 7 positions matching TRBD1. The J segment lost 1 base and the V segment lost 4 bases, leaving 6 bases of the junction unmatched. Per germline, CDR1 LGHNA and CDR2 YSLEER. This CDR3 has 15 amino acids.

The chain employs TRBV6-1 and TRBJ1-6; D perhaps matches TRBD1 (5 bases). Germline V gene lookup returns CDR1 MNHNS and CDR2 SASEGT. With 6 bases removed from V and 5 bases from J, the gap between germline ends came to 11 bases. The CDR3 extends over 14 amino acids. The CDR3 DNA reads as TGTGCCAGCAGGGGGGTAGGGGATAATTCACCCCTCCACTTT. Its translation is CASRGVGDNSPLHF.

V and J are TRBV5-4 and TRBJ2-3, with 10 bases lining up with TRBD2. Trimming took 8 bases from V and 6 from J; bases not matched to a gene: 18. There are 17 residues in the CDR3. Germline V lookup: CDR1 SGHNT, CDR2 YYREEE (reference sequence). The CDR3 sequence: CASLPGLANSYLDTQYF. In DNA, the CDR3 is TGTGCCAGTCTCCCGGGACTAGCGAATAGCTATCTTGATACGCAGTATTTT.

Worth noting for this clone: Other DNA sequences in the same sample also yield this CDR3. The chain has TRBV19 and TRBJ1-1, with D maybe TRBD1 (6 bases). Germline V gene sequence: CDR1 LNHDA, CDR2 SQIVND (reference sequence). V lost 4 bases and J 1 base, leaving 10 bases between the germline ends. The length of the CDR3 is 14 residues. The CDR3 DNA sequence: TGTGCCAGTAGTACTGGACAGCCGAACACTGAAGCTTTCTTT. Translating gives CASSTGQPNTEAFF.

The chain has TRBV25-1 and TRBJ1-6, with D perhaps matching TRBD1 (6 bases). CDR3 length: 13 amino acids. Looked up from germline, CDR1 is MGHDK and CDR2 is SYGVNS. Trimming cost V 5 bases and J 8 bases, with 10 bases left between them. This CDR3 reads CASSPAGDSPLHF. The DNA of the CDR3 is TGTGCCAGCAGTCCGGCAGGGGATTCACCCCTCCACTTT.

The chain uses TRBV9 and TRBJ2-2; 9 positions match TRBD1. Losses at the gene ends were 0 bases for V and 1 base for J; bases not matched to a gene: 1. The CDR3 runs 16 residues. Germline lookup yields CDR1 SGDLS and CDR2 YYNGEE. CDR3 protein: CASSVVGQGNTGELFF. CDR3 in DNA: TGTGCCAGCAGCGTAGTGGGACAGGGGAACACCGGGGAGCTGTTTTTT.

CDR3 DNA: TGTGCCAGCAGGGGGGGACAGAAGAACTACGAGCAGTACTTC. This translates into CASRGGQKNYEQYF. The gene calls are TRBV6-1 and TRBJ2-7, with D possibly matching TRBD1 (7 bases). CDR3 length: 14 residues. Germline values: CDR1 MNHNS, CDR2 SASEGT. The germline V and J ends were trimmed by 6 bases and 3 bases, with 15 bases remaining between them.

The J gene is TRBJ2-7, the V gene TRBV5-1; tentative D call: TRBD2 (6 bases). V was cut by 7 bases and J by 0 bases, with 17 bases left in between. The CDR3 is 15 amino acids. Germline V lookup: CDR1 SGHRS, CDR2 YFSETQ. CDR3 loop: CASSSGTRISYEQYF. In nucleotides, the CDR3 is TGCGCCAGCTCATCCGGGACTCGCATCTCCTACGAGCAGTACTTC. Full variable domain (remainder filled in from reference TRBV5-1 and TRBJ2-7): KAGVTQTPRYLIKTRGQQVTLSCSPISGHRSVSWYQQTPGQGLQFLFEYFSETQRNKGNFPGRFSGRQFSNSRSEMNVSTLELGDSALYLCASSSGTRISYEQYFGPGTRLTVT.

This rearrangement joins TRBV2 to TRBJ1-5; tentatively, D is TRBD1 (6 bases). The ends were cut back, 4 bases at V and 3 bases at J, with 13 bases in the middle. This CDR3 is built from 15 residues. CDR1 is SNHLY and CDR2 is FYNNEI in the germline V gene. The CDR3 loop is CASSARTGSNQPQHF. The CDR3 DNA reads TGTGCCAGCAGTGCCCGCACAGGGTCCAATCAGCCCCAGCATTTT.

This clone has only one observation. This sequence joins TRBV5-1 and TRBJ2-7; tentatively, D is TRBD2 (5 bases). This CDR3 comprises 13 residues. V dropped 3 bases and J dropped 3 bases, with 10 bases sitting between them. Germline V gene sequence: CDR1 SGHRS, CDR2 YFSETQ. CDR3 sequence reads: CASSSTGLYEQYF. CDR3 coding DNA: TGCGCCAGCAGCTCGACTGGACTCTACGAGCAGTACTTC.

This clone was seen only a few times. This chain's CDR3 is CASSTLAGDTGELFF. CDR3 DNA: TGTGCCAGCAGCACACTAGCGGGAGACACCGGGGAGCTGTTTTTT. The chain uses TRBV13 and TRBJ2-2; 11 nucleotides align to TRBD2. The CDR3 extends over 15 amino acids. Germline lookup yields CDR1 PRHDT and CDR2 FYEKMQ (reference sequence). Trimming took 5 bases from V and 3 from J; bases not matched to a gene: 2.

This clone was observed a few times. The chain couples TRBV7-2 to TRBJ2-2; D ambiguous. Deletions cut 2 bases from V and 1 base from J, with 5 bases between. This CDR3 region has 14 residues. Germline V gene data show CDR1 as SGHTA and CDR2 as FQGNSA. As DNA, the CDR3 is TGTGCCAGCAGCTTATCCGGGAACACCGGGGAGCTGTTTTTT. Translated, it gives CASSLSGNTGELFF.

This chain connects TRBV10-3 to TRBJ1-1; D gene uncertain. Germline V gene lookup returns CDR1 ENHRY and CDR2 SYGVKD. V lost 4 bases and J lost 1, with 7 bases in between. This CDR3 has 13 residues. CDR3 region: CAISGEPNTEAFF. DNA for the CDR3: TGTGCCATCAGTGGAGAACCGAACACTGAAGCTTTCTTT.

The rearrangement joins TRBV7-2 to TRBJ1-4; 9 nucleotides agree with TRBD1. J gave up 8 bases and V 1 base, and 2 bases lay outside the gene matches. Germline V lookup: CDR1 SGHTA, CDR2 FQGNSA. The CDR3 extends over 14 amino acids. CDR3 sequence reads: CASSLVTGGEKLFF. CDR3 nucleotides: TGTGCCAGCAGCTTAGTTACAGGGGGCGAAAAACTGTTTTTT.

The gene calls are TRBV11-3 and TRBJ1-1, with D tentatively TRBD1 (6 bases). Germline values: CDR1 SGHNT, CDR2 YENEEA. V dropped 5 bases and J dropped 1 base, with 11 bases sitting between them. The CDR3 runs to 14 residues. The CDR3 nucleotides read TGTGCCAGCAGCCCAGGGGCGACGAACACTGAAGCTTTCTTT. Amino acids: CASSPGATNTEAFF.

This clone was found once. The gene calls are TRBV7-2 and TRBJ1-1; D ambiguous. The V end was cut by 1 base, the J end by 4 bases, with 10 bases between. This CDR3 has 14 amino acids. Looked up from germline, CDR1 is SGHTA and CDR2 is FQGNSA. CDR3 protein: CASSLGNERTEAFF. Here the CDR3 DNA reads TGTGCCAGCAGCTTAGGGAACGAGCGCACTGAAGCTTTCTTT.

This chain joins TRBV11-1 and TRBJ2-5; D is possibly TRBD1 (6 bases). The CDR3 loop spans 14 amino acids. Germline CDR1 reads SGHAT; CDR2 reads FQDESV (reference sequence). V was shortened by 11 bases and J by 1 base, with 17 bases between the two germline ends. As DNA, the CDR3 is TGTGCCTCCGGCAGGGGATTGGGCCAAGAGACCCAGTACTTC. It is translated as CASGRGLGQETQYF.

The chain is built from TRBV6-5 and TRBJ1-3; D is unclear. The CDR3 has 15 residues. The ends were cut back, 0 bases at V and 3 bases at J, with 9 bases in the middle. The germline V gene has CDR1 MNHEY and CDR2 SVGAGI. The CDR3 nucleotides read TGTGCCAGCAGTTACTCCTCGCGGGATGGAAACACCATATATTTT. Translating it yields CASSYSSRDGNTIYF.

A word on this clone: Because the CDR3's place on the DNA is in doubt, the DNA is left out and the CDR3 is given as listed by TCRdb. The J gene is TRBJ2-5, the V gene TRBV28. Germline V gives CDR1 MDHEN, CDR2 SYDVKM. The CDR3 is 14 amino acids in total, end residues counted. The CDR3 loop reads CATTNFGAGETQYF.

The CDR3 DNA sequence: TGTGCCAGCAGTGATTTCCGAAAGGTCTACGAGCAGTACTTC. Translated: CASSDFRKVYEQYF. The J gene is TRBJ2-7, the V gene TRBV2, with D unresolved. With 3 bases removed from V and 3 bases from J, the gap between germline ends came to 12 bases. There are 14 residues in the CDR3. Germline lookup yields CDR1 SNHLY and CDR2 FYNNEI.